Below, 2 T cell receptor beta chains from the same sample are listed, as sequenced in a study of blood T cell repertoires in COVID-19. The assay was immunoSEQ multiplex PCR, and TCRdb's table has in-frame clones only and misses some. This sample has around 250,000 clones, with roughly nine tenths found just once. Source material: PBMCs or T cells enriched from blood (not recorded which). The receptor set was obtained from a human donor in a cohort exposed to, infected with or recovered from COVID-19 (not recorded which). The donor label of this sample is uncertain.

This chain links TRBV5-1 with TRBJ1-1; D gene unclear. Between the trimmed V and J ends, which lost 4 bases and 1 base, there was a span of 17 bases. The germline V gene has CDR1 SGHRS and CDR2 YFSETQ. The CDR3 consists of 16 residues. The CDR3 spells CASSPEEEQPNTEAFF. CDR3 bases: TGCGCCAGCAGCCCCGAGGAGGAGCAACCGAACACTGAAGCTTTCTTT.

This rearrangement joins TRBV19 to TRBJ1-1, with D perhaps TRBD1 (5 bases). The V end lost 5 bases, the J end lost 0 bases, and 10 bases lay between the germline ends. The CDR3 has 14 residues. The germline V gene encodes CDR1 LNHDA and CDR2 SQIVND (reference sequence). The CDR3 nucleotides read TGTGCCAGTAGTGCGGGACGGCTGAACACTGAAGCTTTCTTT. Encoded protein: CASSAGRLNTEAFF.